The present T cell receptor beta chain was sequenced within a study of cytomegalovirus exposure and HLA in healthy donors. Study-wide points: Some V segments (TRBV6-2 and TRBV6-3 among them) were excluded as indistinguishable.

The PCR ran on 60 Vbeta and 13 Jbeta primers. Generated by immunoSEQ multiplex PCR, the TCRdb table keeps only in-frame clones and is missing some. This table has 120,000 or so clones, roughly four fifths appearing once. The CDR3 contains 14 residues. The germline CDR1 and CDR2 sequences are MNHEY and SMNVEV (reference sequence). Between the trimmed V and J ends, which lost 7 bases and 0 bases, there was a span of 9 bases. In the case of this clone: Its cognate antigen is unknown.

The rearrangement uses TRBV27 and TRBJ1-4; the D gene is possibly TRBD1 (5 bases). The specimen sequenced was PBMCs. This TCR was recovered from a man aged 35-49 years in good health and CMV-seronegative. DNA for the CDR3: TGTGCCAGCAAGCAGGGTACAACTAATGAAAAACTGTTTTTT. It translates to CASKQGTTNEKLFF.